Shown below are 12 T cell receptor beta chains from a single sample sequenced in a study of PD-1 blockade in classical Hodgkin lymphoma. Time point specified: cycle 4 day 1 (C4D1), after 6 weeks of nivolumab. Every patient had relapsed following autologous stem cell transplantation, and cohorts differed in brentuximab vedotin exposure. The protocol was immunoSEQ multiplex PCR, while the TCRdb copy is restricted to in-frame clones and leaves out a portion. Of roughly 94,000 clones listed, 85% to 95% were seen once; the top ten hold roughly 1.9%. The sequencing here drew on peripheral blood mononuclear cells (PBMCs), taken before the fourth cycle of nivolumab. These receptors were collected from a human donor with classical Hodgkin lymphoma.

The V call is TRBV5-4, the J call TRBJ2-3, with D maybe TRBD2 (5 bases). CDR1 and CDR2 (germline): SGHNT, YYREEE (reference sequence). The CDR3 spans 12 residues. With 5 bases removed from V and 2 bases from J, the gap between germline ends came to 6 bases. Here the CDR3 reads CASSRDTDTQYF. CDR3 in DNA: TGTGCCAGCAGTCGGGACACAGATACGCAGTATTTT.

This chain connects TRBV7-2 to TRBJ2-2; D is unclear. The CDR3 runs to 14 residues. V lost 2 bases and J lost 5, with 9 bases in between. In germline, CDR1 is SGHTA, CDR2 FQGNSA. The CDR3 coding sequence is TGTGCCAGCAGCTTAACCTGGCCGACCGGGGAGCTGTTTTTT. As protein: CASSLTWPTGELFF.

The chain uses TRBV7-2 and TRBJ2-5; D remains unclear. V lost 4 bases, J lost 5 bases, and 14 bases lay in between. This CDR3 is built from 14 residues. CDR1 SGHTA and CDR2 FQGNSA come from the germline V gene. Here the CDR3 reads CASSSQTGSETQYF. As DNA, the CDR3 is TGTGCCAGCAGCTCCCAGACTGGCTCGGAGACCCAGTACTTC. Looking up the rest from reference TRBV7-2 and TRBJ2-5 gives the full variable domain: GAGVSQSPSNKVTEKGKDVELRCDPISGHTALYWYRQSLGQGLEFLIYFQGNSAPDKSGLPSDRFSAERTGGSVSTLTIQRTQQEDSAVYLCASSSQTGSETQYFGPGTRLLVL.

The DNA for the CDR3 is TGTGCCAGCAGCTTACTTGAAGGACTAGCGGGCCCTTACAATGAGCAGTTCTTC. This encodes CASSLLEGLAGPYNEQFF. The rearrangement uses TRBV11-2 and TRBJ2-1; TRBD2 aligns across 11 bases. Germline trimming cut 2 bases from V and 4 bases from J; bases unmatched to any gene: 10. There are 18 residues in the CDR3. Germline V gene data show CDR1 as SGHAT and CDR2 as FQNNGV.

This chain connects TRBV18 to TRBJ1-1; TRBD1 aligns across 7 bases. This CDR3 spans 17 amino acids. Germline CDR1 and CDR2: KGHSH and LQKENI. V lost 3 bases to trimming and J lost 0 bases; unmatched junction nucleotides: 10. The CDR3 region has the DNA TGTGCCAGCTCACCCCTATACAGGGGCCGTATGAACACTGAAGCTTTCTTT. The encoded protein is CASSPLYRGRMNTEAFF.

The genes are TRBV18 and TRBJ2-1; 7 bases map to TRBD2. V was pared by 8 bases and J by 8 bases, with 6 bases of the junction left unmatched. The CDR3 sequence is 12 residues long. Germline values: CDR1 KGHSH, CDR2 LQKENI. The CDR3 reads CASREGRDEQFF. CDR3 nucleotides: TGTGCCAGCAGGGAGGGTCGGGATGAGCAGTTCTTC.

This sequence joins TRBV28 and TRBJ1-4; weak D call: TRBD1 (5 bases). Trimming removed 6 bases at V and 5 bases at J, with 19 bases between. The CDR3 runs to 16 residues. Germline CDR1 and CDR2: MDHEN and SYDVKM. CDR3 nucleotides: TGTGCCAGCAGCCTATTAAGTTGGGGGGAGAATGAAAAACTGTTTTTT. It encodes CASSLLSWGENEKLFF.

This clone was found once. V gene TRBV5-1 combines with J gene TRBJ2-5, with a tentative D call TRBD1 (6 bases). The assigned J gene may be wrong: the sequence end matches TRBJ2-7 better. Germline loops: CDR1 SGHRS, CDR2 YFSETQ. The CDR3 is 17 residues long. The CDR3 sequence is CASSLGPWMDSPYEQYF. CDR3 nucleotide sequence: TGCGCCAGCAGCTTGGGTCCTTGGATGGACAGCCCCTACGAGCAGTACTTC.

V is TRBV13 and J is TRBJ1-1, with TRBD1 matching over 8 bases. This CDR3 comprises 12 residues. CDR1 PRHDT and CDR2 FYEKMQ come from the germline V gene (reference sequence). Trimming removed 5 bases from V and 10 bases from J; junction bases left unmatched: 6. CDR3 nucleotides: TGTGCCAGCAGCCTCGACAGGGGTGGAGCTTTCTTT. Its protein is CASSLDRGGAFF.

The chain recombines TRBV27 with TRBJ1-5; D gene unclear. Trimming pared 0 bases from V and 1 base from J, leaving 7 bases between. The CDR3 covers 15 residues. Germline CDR1 MNHEY, CDR2 SMNVEV (reference sequence). The CDR3 is CASSLSPQSNQPQHF. For the CDR3, the DNA is TGTGCCAGCAGTTTATCCCCGCAGAGCAATCAGCCCCAGCATTTT.

The chain has TRBV2 and TRBJ2-3, with D uncertain. Trimming stripped 3 bases from V and 0 bases from J, with 10 bases between. This CDR3 comprises 15 residues. Germline V gene lookup returns CDR1 SNHLY and CDR2 FYNNEI. CDR3 DNA sequence: TGTGCCAGCAGTGAGAGAGGACCTAGCACAGATACGCAGTATTTT. Protein sequence: CASSERGPSTDTQYF.

CDR3 amino acids: CASSLRDRGVEQFF. The CDR3 bases are TGTGCCAGCAGTTTGAGGGACAGGGGGGTTGAGCAGTTCTTC. The chain combines TRBV28 with TRBJ2-1, with TRBD1 matching 11 bases. There are 14 residues in the CDR3. CDR1 MDHEN and CDR2 SYDVKM come from the germline V gene. Trimming took 3 bases from V and 9 from J; bases not matched to a gene: 4.